The 15 T cell receptor beta chains reported below all come from one sample, sequenced in a study of blood T cell repertoires in COVID-19. Sequencing used immunoSEQ multiplex PCR; TCRdb keeps in-frame clones, though not all of them. The sample yields some 200,000 clones, around 90% seen once. The sample was peripheral blood. The receptors here all came from a woman aged 18-30 years who had recovered from COVID-19.

The rearrangement joins TRBV5-5 to TRBJ1-2; D uncertain. The CDR3 is 15 residues long. V gave up 0 bases and J gave up 0 bases, with 9 bases separating them. CDR1 SGHKS and CDR2 YYEKEE come from the germline V gene (reference sequence). Here the CDR3 reads CASSLVAGTNYGYTF. CDR3 DNA sequence: TGTGCCAGCAGCTTGGTCGCAGGAACTAACTATGGCTACACCTTC.

The chain's CDR3 is CASSLAAGLGVNEQFF. The CDR3 DNA is TGTGCCAGCAGCTTGGCTGCGGGACTAGGAGTAAATGAGCAGTTCTTC. V usage is TRBV5-4 and J usage is TRBJ2-1; 8 nucleotides match TRBD2. This CDR3 region has 16 residues. Germline V lookup: CDR1 SGHNT, CDR2 YYREEE (reference sequence). V was clipped by 0 bases and J by 7 bases; unmatched bases: 9.

The gene calls are TRBV7-7 and TRBJ2-2; possible D gene TRBD2, 5 bases. This CDR3 contains 16 residues. The germline gives CDR1 SSHAT, CDR2 FNYEAQ (reference sequence). V lost 5 bases and J 0 bases, leaving 13 bases between the germline ends. CDR3 sequence reads: CASSPRLSANTGELFF. The CDR3 region has the DNA TGTGCCAGCAGCCCCCGACTATCCGCGAACACCGGGGAGCTGTTTTTT.

This clone was found a few times. The chain uses TRBV6-5 and TRBJ2-2, with D possibly TRBD1 on 5 matching bases. This CDR3 region has 13 residues. V lost 11 bases and J lost 2, with 12 bases in between. The germline CDR1 and CDR2 sequences are MNHEY and SVGAGI. In DNA form, the CDR3 reads TGTGCCGGATCGACAGAAAACACCGGGGAGCTGTTTTTT. The encoded protein is CAGSTENTGELFF.

J is TRBJ1-3 and V is TRBV30; D possibly corresponds to TRBD1 (5 bases). Looked up from germline, CDR1 is GTSNPN and CDR2 is SVGIG (reference sequence). The CDR3 covers 20 residues. V was pared by 4 bases and J by 0 bases, with 28 bases between. As DNA, the CDR3 is TGTGCCTGGATGACGTATGGTGTCAGGGCGTTCTTCCCCTCTGGAAACACCATATATTTT. Protein: CAWMTYGVRAFFPSGNTIYF.

The chain has TRBV7-2 and TRBJ2-7, with 7 bases matching TRBD2. With 5 bases clipped from V and 4 bases from J, the junction kept 5 bases outside the gene matches. The germline gives CDR1 SGHTA, CDR2 FQGNSA. The CDR3 consists of 13 residues. This chain's CDR3 is CASSVLAEYEQYF. Written as DNA, the CDR3 is TGTGCCAGCAGCGTTCTAGCGGAGTACGAGCAGTACTTC.

This chain joins TRBV7-2 and TRBJ2-1, with 8 bases identical to TRBD1. The junction had 8 bases not matched to a gene; V was cut back by 5 bases and J by 5 bases. The CDR3 is 15 amino acids. In germline, CDR1 is SGHTA, CDR2 FQGNSA. This chain's CDR3 is CASSIMQGANNEQFF. The CDR3 coding sequence is TGTGCCAGCAGCATTATGCAGGGGGCAAACAATGAGCAGTTCTTC.

The chain has TRBV7-2 and TRBJ2-5; 10 bases are shared with TRBD2. This CDR3 has 15 residues. Losses at the gene ends were 4 bases for V and 5 bases for J; bases not matched to a gene: 7. CDR1 and CDR2 from the germline V gene are SGHTA and FQGNSA. The CDR3 DNA sequence: TGTGCCAGCAGCTCGGTAGCGGGAGGAGTGGAGACCCAGTACTTC. Translating it yields CASSSVAGGVETQYF.

The chain uses TRBV5-1 and TRBJ2-1; D gene uncertain. Germline V gene lookup returns CDR1 SGHRS and CDR2 YFSETQ. Trimming left V 4 bases short and J 8 bases short, with 22 bases between. The CDR3 is made up of 16 amino acids. This chain's CDR3 is CASSETLALKVHEQFF. Written as DNA, the CDR3 is TGCGCCAGCAGCGAAACTTTAGCTCTCAAGGTCCATGAGCAGTTCTTC.

The chain employs TRBV6-5 and TRBJ2-1, with TRBD1 identical over 10 bases. V gave up 5 bases and J gave up 5 bases; unmatched junction bases: 9. The CDR3 is 16 residues long. Germline V CDR1 and CDR2: MNHEY, SVGAGI. Written as DNA, the CDR3 is TGTGCCAGCAGTAACTGGGACAGGGGTCCTAACAATGAGCAGTTCTTC. Encoded protein: CASSNWDRGPNNEQFF.

The chain links TRBV19 to TRBJ2-1; TRBD2 matches at 10 bases. The V segment lost 4 bases and the J segment 4 bases; nucleotides outside the gene matches: 4. CDR3 length equals 15 residues. The V gene's germline CDR1 is LNHDA and CDR2 SQIVND (reference sequence). CDR3: CASSRTSGQYNEQFF. CDR3 DNA sequence: TGTGCCAGTAGTAGGACTAGCGGCCAATACAATGAGCAGTTCTTC.

A single count supports this clone. The CDR3 is CASRTVGGTTDTQYF. CDR3 coding DNA: TGTGCCAGTAGGACGGTTGGGGGGACCACAGATACGCAGTATTTT. The chain has TRBV19 and TRBJ2-3; weak D call: TRBD2 (6 bases). In germline, CDR1 is LNHDA, CDR2 SQIVND (reference sequence). The CDR3 runs 15 residues. Trimming pared 6 bases from V and 2 bases from J, leaving 15 bases between.

The V call is TRBV5-1, the J call TRBJ2-5, with 9 bases aligning to TRBD2. Trimming took 4 bases from V and 5 from J; bases not matched to a gene: 12. The CDR3 is 16 residues long. Germline V lookup: CDR1 SGHRS, CDR2 YFSETQ. The CDR3 nucleotides read TGCGCCAGCAGCACTTATAGCGGGAGTCCTGGCGAGACCCAGTACTTC. Protein product: CASSTYSGSPGETQYF.

The V call is TRBV27, the J call TRBJ2-1; D is perhaps TRBD1 (6 bases). Germline CDR1 reads MNHEY; CDR2 reads SMNVEV (reference sequence). The CDR3 extends over 13 amino acids. The germline V and J ends were trimmed by 5 bases and 7 bases, with 12 bases remaining between them. CDR3 nucleotide sequence: TGTGCCAGCAGTCTGGGCCAGGGGAATGAGCAGTTCTTC. Its protein is CASSLGQGNEQFF.

V and J are TRBV19 and TRBJ1-1; a possible D gene is TRBD1 (5 bases). Germline-derived CDR1 and CDR2 are LNHDA and SQIVND (reference sequence). V was shortened by 1 base and J by 14 bases, with 26 bases between the two germline ends. The CDR3 spans 16 residues. The CDR3 region has the DNA TGTGCCAGTAGTATAGTCCCGGGGGGACGGAACACTGCAGGATTCTTT. Residues: CASSIVPGGRNTAGFF.